These 30 T cell receptor beta chains were sequenced from one sample in a study of cytomegalovirus exposure and HLA in healthy donors (dated by TCRdb to the late 2010s). Library creation used the immunoSEQ multiplex PCR assay. The multiplex PCR relied on a mix of 60 forward primers for TCR Vbeta segments and 13 reverse primers for TCR Jbeta segments. The immuneACCESS repertoire file appears here via TCRdb, limited to in-frame rearrangements. These files lack a portion of the clones; in checked studies, under half of the deficit traces to unresolved V genes, and the cause of the others is not known. The sample has 110,000 or so clones on record, roughly three quarters of them singletons. The ten largest make up roughly 1.3% of the sample. The material sequenced was PBMCs. The receptors derive from a man aged 35 to 55 in good health and CMV-seronegative.

The J gene is TRBJ2-7, the V gene TRBV7-6, with D possibly TRBD2 on 5 matching bases. The V gene's germline CDR1 is SGHVS and CDR2 FNYEAQ. Trimming cost V 5 bases and J 0 bases, with 14 bases left between them. CDR3 length equals 15 residues. The CDR3: CASSPTADSSYEQYF. CDR3 nucleotides: TGTGCCAGCAGCCCCACAGCGGATAGCTCCTACGAGCAGTACTTC.

The chain employs TRBV5-4 and TRBJ2-7; 10 bases align to TRBD2. The junction had 7 bases not matched to a gene; V was cut back by 4 bases and J by 0 bases. This CDR3 contains 16 residues. The germline V gene encodes CDR1 SGHNT and CDR2 YYREEE (reference sequence). The CDR3 DNA reads TGTGCCAGCAGCCTAGCGGGAGTGGGCTCCTCCTACGAGCAGTACTTC. Protein product: CASSLAGVGSSYEQYF.

The J gene is TRBJ2-5, the V gene TRBV4-2; 8 positions match TRBD2. V lost 0 bases to trimming and J lost 5 bases; unmatched junction nucleotides: 8. Looked up from germline, CDR1 is LGHNA and CDR2 is YNFKEQ. This CDR3 has 16 amino acids. CDR3 bases: TGTGCCAGCAGCCAAGATGACGTCGGGGGGGAGGAGACCCAGTACTTC. This translates into CASSQDDVGGEETQYF.

The rearrangement joins TRBV11-2 to TRBJ2-2, with D perhaps matching TRBD1 (5 bases). Trimming took 10 bases from V and 1 from J, leaving 13 bases between them. The CDR3 sequence is 14 residues long. From germline, CDR1 is SGHAT and CDR2 FQNNGV. The CDR3 DNA reads TGTGCCACAAGGGGAAATAGGAACACCGGGGAGCTGTTTTTT. This codes for CATRGNRNTGELFF.

This clone was observed a few times. The chain uses TRBV7-9 and TRBJ2-3; unclear D gene. The CDR3 spans 15 residues. Trimming shortened V by 2 bases and J by 6 bases, and 15 bases separated the two germline ends. In germline, CDR1 is SEHNR, CDR2 FQNEAQ (reference sequence). The CDR3 DNA follows: TGTGCCAGCAGCTTAATCCCCTCGGTGGTCGATACGCAGTATTTT. This sequence encodes CASSLIPSVVDTQYF. The full variable domain, in which reference TRBV7-9 and TRBJ2-3 provide the parts outside the CDR3, is DTGVSQNPRHKITKRGQNVTFRCDPISEHNRLYWYRQTLGQGPEFLTYFQNEAQLEKSRLLSDRFSAERPKGSFSTLEIQRTEQGDSAMYLCASSLIPSVVDTQYFGPGTRLTVL.

The CDR3 region has the DNA TGTGCCAGCAGCTACGGGACTAGCGGACAGGGGTATGAGCAGTTCTTC. Its translation is CASSYGTSGQGYEQFF. This rearrangement joins TRBV7-2 to TRBJ2-1, with TRBD2 matching 11 bases. Germline V gene sequence: CDR1 SGHTA, CDR2 FQGNSA. The CDR3 is made up of 16 amino acids. The junction had 10 bases not matched to a gene; V was cut back by 4 bases and J by 8 bases.

This chain connects TRBV5-4 to TRBJ2-7; 10 bases are a match to TRBD1. The CDR3 loop spans 13 amino acids. Germline V gives CDR1 SGHNT, CDR2 YYREEE (reference sequence). The V and J ends lost 3 bases and 5 bases, in that order; junction bases with no gene match: 2. CDR3 region: CASSWDRGNEQYF. The CDR3, as DNA: TGTGCCAGCAGCTGGGACAGGGGCAACGAGCAGTACTTC. Full variable domain (outside the CDR3, taken from reference TRBV5-4 and TRBJ2-7): ETGVTQSPTHLIKTRGQQVTLRCSSQSGHNTVSWYQQALGQGPQFIFQYYREEENGRGNFPPRFSGLQFPNYSSELNVNALELDDSALYLCASSWDRGNEQYFGPGTRLTVT.

The V and J genes are TRBV4-3 and TRBJ2-5; D not certain. Germline values: CDR1 LGHNA, CDR2 YSLEER. Deletions cut 0 bases from V and 5 bases from J, with 13 bases between. The CDR3 spans 15 residues. The CDR3 spells CASSQEHTEAETQYF. CDR3 nucleotide sequence: TGCGCCAGCAGCCAAGAACACACCGAGGCGGAGACCCAGTACTTC.

The chain combines TRBV18 with TRBJ2-3; TRBD2 aligns across 13 bases. V trimming: 5 bases; J trimming: 3 bases; junction bases outside the gene matches: 2. Germline assignment: CDR1 KGHSH and CDR2 LQKENI. This CDR3 has 15 amino acids. CDR3: CASSSGLAGTDTQYF. CDR3 in DNA: TGTGCCAGCTCATCGGGACTAGCGGGAACAGATACGCAGTATTTT.

The J gene is TRBJ1-5, the V gene TRBV27, with D possibly TRBD1 on 5 matching bases. V was cut by 10 bases and J by 6 bases, with 19 bases left in between. CDR1 and CDR2 (germline): MNHEY, SMNVEV (reference sequence). The CDR3 has 14 amino acids. The CDR3 region has the DNA TGTGCCACTCCCCGGGGGAAACAGTTTCAGCCCCAGCATTTT. Protein product: CATPRGKQFQPQHF.

V gene TRBV4-1 combines with J gene TRBJ2-7; 9 bases align to TRBD1. The CDR3 runs to 15 residues. The junction had 10 bases not matched to a gene; V was cut back by 8 bases and J by 2 bases. Germline V gene data show CDR1 as MGHRA and CDR2 as YSYEKL. CDR3 nucleotide sequence: TGCGCCAGCCAGACCGGACAGGGGACAACCTACGAGCAGTACTTC. It encodes CASQTGQGTTYEQYF.

The chain has TRBV7-2 and TRBJ1-1; the D is unclear. CDR1 and CDR2 (germline): SGHTA, FQGNSA. The CDR3 sequence is 13 residues long. The ends were cut back, 5 bases at V and 0 bases at J, with 7 bases in the middle. The CDR3 here is CASSGGVNTEAFF. CDR3 nucleotides: TGTGCCAGCAGCGGCGGGGTGAACACTGAAGCTTTCTTT. Full variable domain (missing parts from reference TRBV7-2 and TRBJ1-1): GAGVSQSPSNKVTEKGKDVELRCDPISGHTALYWYRQSLGQGLEFLIYFQGNSAPDKSGLPSDRFSAERTGGSVSTLTIQRTQQEDSAVYLCASSGGVNTEAFFGQGTRLTVV.

This clone was counted a few times. The junction does not match germline at one end; this may be a read error. The rearrangement links TRBV7-7 to TRBJ2-3; 8 bases match TRBD1. This CDR3 is 14 amino acids long. Germline V gene sequence: CDR1 SSHAT, CDR2 FNYEAQ (reference sequence). The DNA for the CDR3 is TGTGCTAGCAGCTCACACAGGGGGTCAGATACGCAGTATTTT. This encodes CASSSHRGSDTQYF.

The chain couples TRBV13 to TRBJ2-3, with 9 positions matching TRBD2. Germline-derived CDR1 and CDR2 are PRHDT and FYEKMQ (reference sequence). J lost 2 bases, V lost 1 base, and 4 bases had no gene match. The CDR3 is 16 residues long. The CDR3 nucleotides read TGTGCCAGCAGCTTAGCGGCTAGCGGGAACACAGATACGCAGTATTTT. Translating gives CASSLAASGNTDTQYF.

The rearrangement uses TRBV6-1 and TRBJ2-7; the match to TRBD1 covers 9 bases. Germline lookup yields CDR1 MNHNS and CDR2 SASEGT. The CDR3 is 14 amino acids. J lost 7 bases, V lost 4 bases, and 8 bases had no gene match. The CDR3 is CASSGGQGPGEQYF. CDR3 in DNA: TGTGCCAGCAGTGGAGGACAGGGGCCGGGAGAGCAGTACTTC.

The chain carries TRBV27 and TRBJ2-6; TRBD1 might be the D (5 bases). Germline V gene data show CDR1 as MNHEY and CDR2 as SMNVEV (reference sequence). With 5 bases removed from V and 0 bases from J, the gap between germline ends came to 8 bases. The CDR3 is 15 amino acids. CDR3 bases: TGTGCCAGCAGTGGGGCCTACTCTGGGGCCAACGTCCTGACTTTC. It is translated as CASSGAYSGANVLTF. Variable domain in full (rest from reference TRBV27 and TRBJ2-6): EAQVTQNPRYLITVTGKKLTVTCSQNMNHEYMSWYRQDPGLGLRQIYYSMNVEVTDKGDVPEGYKVSRKEKRNFPLILESPSPNQTSLYFCASSGAYSGANVLTFGAGSRLTVL.

This clone was recorded once. This chain connects TRBV5-1 to TRBJ2-7; weak D call: TRBD1 (6 bases). Deletions cut 4 bases from V and 0 bases from J, with 14 bases between. The CDR3 contains 15 residues. In germline, CDR1 is SGHRS, CDR2 YFSETQ. Written as DNA, the CDR3 is TGCGCCAGCAGCACGGGACAAAGGAGCTCCTACGAGCAGTACTTC. It translates to CASSTGQRSSYEQYF.

The rearrangement joins TRBV9 to TRBJ2-1; TRBD2 aligns across 8 bases. CDR1 is SGDLS, CDR2 YYNGEE, per germline. The V segment lost 2 bases and the J segment 10 bases; nucleotides outside the gene matches: 20. This CDR3 comprises 18 residues. The chain's CDR3 is CASSVNTRTGGPQGEQFF. In DNA, the CDR3 is TGTGCCAGCAGCGTGAACACCCGAACGGGGGGGCCCCAGGGGGAGCAGTTCTTC.

Remarks on this clone: The identical CDR3 is also encoded by other nucleotide sequences in the sample. The genes are TRBV5-1 and TRBJ2-7; 7 nucleotides match TRBD1. Germline V gives CDR1 SGHRS, CDR2 YFSETQ. Trimming cost V 0 bases and J 0 bases; bases outside gene matches: 3. The CDR3 is made up of 15 amino acids. In DNA form, the CDR3 reads TGCGCCAGCAGCTTGGCCTCAGGGGGCTCCTACGAGCAGTACTTC. This gives the protein CASSLASGGSYEQYF.

This clone has just one count. The chain is built from TRBV11-2 and TRBJ2-7; D might be TRBD1 (5 bases). Germline values: CDR1 SGHAT, CDR2 FQNNGV. V was clipped by 4 bases and J by 4 bases, with 17 bases between them. There are 15 residues in the CDR3. CDR3 in amino acids: CASSSLRGRRYEQYF. The CDR3 DNA follows: TGTGCCAGCAGCTCACTTAGGGGTAGGAGATACGAGCAGTACTTC.

CDR3 sequence: CASSLANMNTEAFF. CDR3 coding DNA: TGCGCCAGCAGCTTGGCCAACATGAACACTGAAGCTTTCTTT. V is TRBV5-1 and J is TRBJ1-1; D unresolved. The germline V and J ends were trimmed by 0 bases and 0 bases, with 6 bases remaining between them. The CDR3 has 14 residues. The germline gives CDR1 SGHRS, CDR2 YFSETQ.

The genes are TRBV2 and TRBJ2-7, with 8 nucleotides matching TRBD1. CDR3 length equals 14 residues. From germline, CDR1 is SNHLY and CDR2 FYNNEI. After removal of 6 bases from V and 3 bases from J, the junction contained 7 bases not matched to a gene. This CDR3 is CASSPGQVNYEQYF. Written as DNA, the CDR3 is TGTGCCAGCAGCCCGGGACAGGTCAACTACGAGCAGTACTTC.

The V gene is TRBV7-6, the J gene TRBJ1-1; D uncertain. The CDR3 covers 13 residues. V lost 6 bases and J 1 base, leaving 9 bases between the germline ends. CDR1 SGHVS and CDR2 FNYEAQ come from the germline V gene. The CDR3 sequence is CASSRVGNTEAFF. The CDR3 DNA follows: TGTGCCAGCAGTCGGGTGGGGAACACTGAAGCTTTCTTT.

This clone is classed as medium-sized. The chain carries TRBV6-4 and TRBJ2-1, with 8 bases fitting TRBD2. The CDR3 has 15 residues. Germline lookup yields CDR1 MRHNA and CDR2 SNTAGT. J gave up 4 bases and V 4 bases, and 6 bases lay outside the gene matches. This chain's CDR3 is CASSGMSGGYNEQFF. DNA for the CDR3: TGTGCCAGCAGTGGGATGAGCGGGGGTTACAATGAGCAGTTCTTC.

The chain joins TRBV16 to TRBJ1-1; D may be TRBD1 (5 bases). This CDR3 region has 15 residues. Trimming shortened V by 4 bases and J by 0 bases, and 12 bases separated the two germline ends. Germline V gene sequence: CDR1 KGHSY, CDR2 FQNENV. CDR3 sequence: CASSRDQGLNTEAFF. CDR3 DNA: TGTGCCAGCAGCCGCGACCAGGGTTTGAACACTGAAGCTTTCTTT.

The chain is built from TRBV7-2 and TRBJ1-5; D uncertain. The germline gives CDR1 SGHTA, CDR2 FQGNSA. Trimming cost V 2 bases and J 6 bases, with 5 bases left between them. The CDR3 is made up of 12 amino acids. CDR3 region: CASSLYTQPQHF. The CDR3 nucleotides are TGTGCCAGCAGCTTATACACTCAGCCCCAGCATTTT.

V is TRBV5-1 and J is TRBJ2-1, with 9 bases that match TRBD2. The CDR3 runs 16 residues. V shed 0 bases and J 4 bases; nucleotides not matched to a gene: 5. Germline V lookup: CDR1 SGHRS, CDR2 YFSETQ. The CDR3 coding sequence is TGCGCCAGCAGCTTGGTTAGTAGCGGGAGATACAATGAGCAGTTCTTC. This encodes CASSLVSSGRYNEQFF.

This chain uses TRBV6-4 with TRBJ2-7, with 10 bases that match TRBD2. The trim removed 3 bases at V and 5 bases at J, leaving 4 bases unmatched. CDR1 is MRHNA, CDR2 SNTAGT, per germline. CDR3 length equals 14 residues. The CDR3 reads CASSEGLAGDEQYF. The CDR3, as DNA: TGTGCCAGCAGTGAGGGCCTAGCGGGAGACGAGCAGTACTTC.

The J gene is TRBJ2-7, the V gene TRBV29-1; D possibly corresponds to TRBD1 (5 bases). The CDR3 spans 11 residues. V shed 5 bases and J shed 6 bases, with 11 bases lying between them. Per germline, CDR1 SQVTM and CDR2 ANQGSEA. In DNA, the CDR3 is TGCAGCGTTCTCAGGGATGGCGAGCAGTACTTC. It specifies CSVLRDGEQYF.

In this sample, this clone turned up a few times. In DNA, the CDR3 is TGTGCCAGCACCAATAACCACGGGGGACCGGGGGGCTACACCTTC. It is translated as CASTNNHGGPGGYTF. This chain links TRBV7-2 with TRBJ1-2; D possibly corresponds to TRBD1 (5 bases). CDR1 and CDR2 from the germline V gene are SGHTA and FQGNSA. The CDR3 spans 15 residues. Trimming removed 7 bases from V and 8 bases from J, with 23 bases in between.